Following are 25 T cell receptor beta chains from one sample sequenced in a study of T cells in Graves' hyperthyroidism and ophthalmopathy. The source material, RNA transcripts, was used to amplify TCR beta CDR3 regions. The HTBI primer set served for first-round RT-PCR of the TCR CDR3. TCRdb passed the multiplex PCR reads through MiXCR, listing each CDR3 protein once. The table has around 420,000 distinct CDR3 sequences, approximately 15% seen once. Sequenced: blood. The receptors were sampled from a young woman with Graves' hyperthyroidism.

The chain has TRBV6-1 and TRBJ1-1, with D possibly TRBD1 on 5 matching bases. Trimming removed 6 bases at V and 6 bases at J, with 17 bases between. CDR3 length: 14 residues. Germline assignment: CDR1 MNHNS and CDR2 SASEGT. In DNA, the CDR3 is TGTGCCAGCAGCCTGGACATCTGGAGGTCTGAAGCTTTCTTT. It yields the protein CASSLDIWRSEAFF.

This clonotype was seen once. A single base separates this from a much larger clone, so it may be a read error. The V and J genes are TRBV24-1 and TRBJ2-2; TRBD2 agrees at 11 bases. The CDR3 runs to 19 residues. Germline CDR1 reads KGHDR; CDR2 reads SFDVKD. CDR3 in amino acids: CATSDLRLAGRANAGELFF. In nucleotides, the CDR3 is TGTGCCACCAGTGATTTGAGACTAGCGGGGCGCGCGAACGCCGGGGAGCTGTTTTTT.

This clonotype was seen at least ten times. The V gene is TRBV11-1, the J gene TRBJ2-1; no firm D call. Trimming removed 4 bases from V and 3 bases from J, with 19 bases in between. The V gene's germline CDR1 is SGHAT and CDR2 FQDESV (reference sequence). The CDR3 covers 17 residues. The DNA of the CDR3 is TGTGCCAGCAGCTCGTCTCTGTTGAGGTTCCGCTACAATGAGCAGTTCTTC. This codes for CASSSSLLRFRYNEQFF.

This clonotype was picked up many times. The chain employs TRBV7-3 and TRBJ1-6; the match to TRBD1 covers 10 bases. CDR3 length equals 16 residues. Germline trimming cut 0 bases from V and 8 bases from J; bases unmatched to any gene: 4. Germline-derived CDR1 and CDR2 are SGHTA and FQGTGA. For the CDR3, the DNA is TGTGCCAGCAGCTTAACGGGTGGGACAGGGGATTCACCCCTCCACTTT. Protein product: CASSLTGGTGDSPLHF.

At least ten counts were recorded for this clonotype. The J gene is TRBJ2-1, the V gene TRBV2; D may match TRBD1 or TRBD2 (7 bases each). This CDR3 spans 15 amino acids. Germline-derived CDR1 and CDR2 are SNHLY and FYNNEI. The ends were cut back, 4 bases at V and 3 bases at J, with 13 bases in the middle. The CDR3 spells CASSAGGGLYNEQFF. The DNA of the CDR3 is TGTGCCAGCAGTGCAGGGGGGGGCCTCTACAATGAGCAGTTCTTC.

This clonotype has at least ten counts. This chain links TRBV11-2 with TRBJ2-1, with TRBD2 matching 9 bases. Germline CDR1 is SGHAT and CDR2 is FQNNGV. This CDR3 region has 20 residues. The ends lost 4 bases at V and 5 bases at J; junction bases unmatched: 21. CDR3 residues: CASSSWGSGGVEVPHNEQFF. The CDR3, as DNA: TGTGCCAGCAGCTCGTGGGGTAGCGGGGGAGTCGAAGTCCCCCACAATGAGCAGTTCTTC.

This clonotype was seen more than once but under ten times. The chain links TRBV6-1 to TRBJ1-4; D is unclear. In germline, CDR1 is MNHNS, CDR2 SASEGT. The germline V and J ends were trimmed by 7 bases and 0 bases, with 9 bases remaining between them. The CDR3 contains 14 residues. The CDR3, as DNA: TGTGCCAGCACCGTCACATCAACTAATGAAAAACTGTTTTTT. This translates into CASTVTSTNEKLFF.

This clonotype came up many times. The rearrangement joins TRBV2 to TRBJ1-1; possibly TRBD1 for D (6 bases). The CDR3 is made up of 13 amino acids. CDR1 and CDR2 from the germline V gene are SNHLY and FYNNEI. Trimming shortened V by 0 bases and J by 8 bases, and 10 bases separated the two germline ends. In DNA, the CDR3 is TGTGCCAGCAGTGAAGCGAGGAGGGGGGAAGCTTTCTTT. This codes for CASSEARRGEAFF.

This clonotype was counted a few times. Here the CDR3 reads CSAHPAGNWETQYF. For the CDR3, the DNA is TGCAGTGCTCACCCCGCCGGGAATTGGGAGACCCAGTACTTC. V is TRBV20-1 and J is TRBJ2-5; tentative D call: TRBD2 (5 bases). The CDR3 loop spans 14 amino acids. Between the trimmed V and J ends, which lost 5 bases and 5 bases, there was a span of 18 bases. Germline-derived CDR1 and CDR2 are DFQATT and SNEGSKA (reference sequence).

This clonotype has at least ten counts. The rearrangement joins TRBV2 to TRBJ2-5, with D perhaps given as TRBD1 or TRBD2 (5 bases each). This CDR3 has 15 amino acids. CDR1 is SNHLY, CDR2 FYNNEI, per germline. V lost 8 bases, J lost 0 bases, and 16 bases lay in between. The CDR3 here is CASHRGDSYQETQYF. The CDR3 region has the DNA TGTGCCAGCCATCGGGGAGACAGCTACCAAGAGACCCAGTACTTC.

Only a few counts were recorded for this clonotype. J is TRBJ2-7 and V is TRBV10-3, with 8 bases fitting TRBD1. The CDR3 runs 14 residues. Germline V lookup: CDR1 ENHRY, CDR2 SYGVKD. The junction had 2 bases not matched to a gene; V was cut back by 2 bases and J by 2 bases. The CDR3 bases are TGTGCCATCAGTGAGGGGACAGGTACCTACGAGCAGTACTTC. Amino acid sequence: CAISEGTGTYEQYF.

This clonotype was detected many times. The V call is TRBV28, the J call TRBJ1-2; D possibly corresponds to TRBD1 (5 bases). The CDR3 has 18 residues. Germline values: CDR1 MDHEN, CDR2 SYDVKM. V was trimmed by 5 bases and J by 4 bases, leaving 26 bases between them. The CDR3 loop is CASSGPISLRQTSYGYTF. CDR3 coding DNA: TGTGCCAGCAGTGGCCCAATATCTTTACGACAGACCAGCTATGGCTACACCTTC.

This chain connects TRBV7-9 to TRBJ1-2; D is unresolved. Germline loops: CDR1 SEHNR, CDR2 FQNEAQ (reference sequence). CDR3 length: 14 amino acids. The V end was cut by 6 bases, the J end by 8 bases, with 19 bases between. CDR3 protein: CASRLDTLGRGYTF. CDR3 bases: TGTGCCAGCAGACTCGACACCCTCGGGAGGGGCTACACCTTC.

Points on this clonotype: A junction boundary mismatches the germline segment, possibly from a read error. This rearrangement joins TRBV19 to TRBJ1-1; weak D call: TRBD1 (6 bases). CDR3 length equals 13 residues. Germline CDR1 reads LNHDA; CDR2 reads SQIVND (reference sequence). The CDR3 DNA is TGTGCCAGTAATATACAGGGTATTGGTGAAGCTTTCTTT. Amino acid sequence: CASNIQGIGEAFF.

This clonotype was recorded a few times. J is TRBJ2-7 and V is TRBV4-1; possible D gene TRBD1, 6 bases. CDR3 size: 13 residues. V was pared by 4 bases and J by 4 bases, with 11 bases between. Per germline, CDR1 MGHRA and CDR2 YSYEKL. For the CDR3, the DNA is TGCGCCAGCAGCCGAGGACAGAAATACGAGCAGTACTTC. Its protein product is CASSRGQKYEQYF.

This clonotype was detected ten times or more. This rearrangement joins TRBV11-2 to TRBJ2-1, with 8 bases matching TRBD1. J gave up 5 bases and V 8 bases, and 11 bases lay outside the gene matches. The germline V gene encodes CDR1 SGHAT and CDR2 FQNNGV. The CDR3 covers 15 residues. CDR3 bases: TGTGCCAGCGCGAGGGCAGGGGGCTTGAACAATGAGCAGTTCTTC. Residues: CASARAGGLNNEQFF.

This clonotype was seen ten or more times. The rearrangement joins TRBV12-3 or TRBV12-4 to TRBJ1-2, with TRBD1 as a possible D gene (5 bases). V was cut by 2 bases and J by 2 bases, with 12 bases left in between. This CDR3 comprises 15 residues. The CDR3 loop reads CASSLSLDTNYGYTF. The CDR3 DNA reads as TGTGCCAGCAGTTTAAGCCTGGACACCAACTATGGCTACACCTTC.

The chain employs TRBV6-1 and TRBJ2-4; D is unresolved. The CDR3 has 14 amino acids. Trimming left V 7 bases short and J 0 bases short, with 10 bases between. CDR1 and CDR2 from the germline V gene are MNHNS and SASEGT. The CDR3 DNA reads TGTGCCAGCAAGGAAGACTTAGCCAAAAACATTCAGTACTTC. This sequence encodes CASKEDLAKNIQYF.

The CDR3 is CASSELAGGPRKQFF. The DNA of the CDR3 is TGTGCCAGCAGTGAACTAGCGGGAGGGCCCAGGAAGCAGTTCTTC. This chain uses TRBV2 with TRBJ2-1, with TRBD2 matching over 12 bases. This CDR3 is 15 amino acids long. Germline CDR1 reads SNHLY; CDR2 reads FYNNEI. With 2 bases clipped from V and 11 bases from J, the junction kept 7 bases outside the gene matches.

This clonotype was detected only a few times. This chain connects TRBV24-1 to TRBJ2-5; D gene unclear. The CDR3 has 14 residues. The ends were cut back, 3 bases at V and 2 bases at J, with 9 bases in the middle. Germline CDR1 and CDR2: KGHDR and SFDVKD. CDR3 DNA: TGTGCCACCAGTGATCCCTTAACACAAGAGACCCAGTACTTC. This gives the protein CATSDPLTQETQYF.

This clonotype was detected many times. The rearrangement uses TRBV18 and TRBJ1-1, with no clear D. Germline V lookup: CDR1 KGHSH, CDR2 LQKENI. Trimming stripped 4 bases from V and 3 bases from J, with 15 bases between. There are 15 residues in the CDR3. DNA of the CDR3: TGTGCCAGCTCACGAGCTGCGGGCTTGGACACTGAAGCTTTCTTT. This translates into CASSRAAGLDTEAFF.

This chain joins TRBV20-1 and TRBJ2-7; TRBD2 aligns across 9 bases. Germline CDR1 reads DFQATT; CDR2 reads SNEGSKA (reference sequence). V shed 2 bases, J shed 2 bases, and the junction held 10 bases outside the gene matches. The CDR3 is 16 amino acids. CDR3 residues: CSARWVEREVTYEQYF. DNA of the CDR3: TGCAGTGCTAGATGGGTAGAGCGGGAGGTAACCTACGAGCAGTACTTC.

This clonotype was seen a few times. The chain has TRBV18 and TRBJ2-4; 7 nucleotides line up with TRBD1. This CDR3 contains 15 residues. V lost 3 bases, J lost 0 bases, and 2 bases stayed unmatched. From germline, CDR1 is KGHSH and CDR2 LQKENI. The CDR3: CASSPDRPAKNIQYF. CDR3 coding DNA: TGTGCCAGCTCACCGGACAGGCCAGCCAAAAACATTCAGTACTTC.

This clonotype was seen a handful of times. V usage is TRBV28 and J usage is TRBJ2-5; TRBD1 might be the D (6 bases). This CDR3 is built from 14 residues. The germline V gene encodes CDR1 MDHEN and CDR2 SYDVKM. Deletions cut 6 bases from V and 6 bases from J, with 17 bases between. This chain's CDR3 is CASRQGVILQTQYF. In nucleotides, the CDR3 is TGTGCCAGCAGACAGGGTGTGATCCTACAGACCCAGTACTTC.

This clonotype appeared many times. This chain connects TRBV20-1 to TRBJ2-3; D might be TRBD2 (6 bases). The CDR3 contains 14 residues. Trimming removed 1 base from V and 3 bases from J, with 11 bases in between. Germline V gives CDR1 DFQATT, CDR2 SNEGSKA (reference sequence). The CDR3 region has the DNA TGCAGTGCTAGAGTGACCGGGGGTACAGATACGCAGTATTTT. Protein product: CSARVTGGTDTQYF.